Included here is one T cell receptor (beta chain) sequence, with context. The sample comes from a study of cytomegalovirus exposure and HLA in healthy donors. The PCR had 60 Vbeta and 13 Jbeta primers. Some clones are missing from TCRdb's copy, which holds only in-frame ones; the method was immunoSEQ multiplex PCR. The data contain 97,000 or so clones, around 70% of them singletons. Unrecorded immune exposures were likely, despite nominal health at sampling. V was trimmed by 4 bases and J by 6 bases, leaving 20 bases between them. Looked up from germline, CDR1 is SGDLS and CDR2 is YYNGEE. CDR3 size: 16 residues.

The J gene is TRBJ2-1, the V gene TRBV9; D may be TRBD1 (6 bases). The material sequenced was PBMCs. This TCR was recovered from a man aged 50 to 60 in good health and CMV-seronegative. The CDR3 region is CASSPEGPGVGNEQFF. CDR3 nucleotides: TGTGCCAGCAGCCCCGAAGGGCCAGGGGTAGGCAATGAGCAGTTCTTC. Full variable domain (outside the CDR3, taken from reference TRBV9 and TRBJ2-1): DSGVTQTPKHLITATGQRVTLRCSPRSGDLSVYWYQQSLDQGLQFLIQYYNGEERAKGNILERFSAQQFPDLHSELNLSSLELGDSALYFCASSPEGPGVGNEQFFGPGTRLTVL.